The rows below give T cell receptor beta chains drawn from one sample of a study of Tregs in tolerant kidney transplant recipients. The method was immunoSEQ multiplex PCR; TCRdb's version includes in-frame clones alone and lacks a portion of them. This repertoire shows tens of thousands of clones, approximately 83% found once; its top ten account for 2.1%. The material was Tregs from blood, obtained before the transplant. All receptors derive from a human donor who received a combined kidney and bone marrow transplant. The conserved cysteine and the conserved F or W are not part of the CDR3 here. Fields, in order: V gene, J gene, clone size, CDR3 protein. Clone size is not always given. Where it is, it says once, few, many or a class for expanded clones.

>TRBV11-2|TRBJ2-3|NA
ASSLRGLAGISDTQY
>TRBV10-2|TRBJ2-1|NA
ASSERRHLRGNEQF
>TRBV11-2|TRBJ1-1|NA
ASRERQGANTEAF
>TRBV19|TRBJ2-5|NA
ASSSYSGQGETQY
>TRBV15|TRBJ1-2|NA
ATSRVSPGIKGYT
>TRBV10-3|TRBJ1-3|NA
AISESISAAGNTIY
>TRBV6-5|TRBJ1-1|once
ASSRTGTEAF
>TRBV5-6|TRBJ1-2|NA
ASSYQGQTLYGYT
>TRBV7-2|TRBJ1-3|NA
ASSLVVGQRNTIY
>TRBV27|TRBJ2-2|NA
ASSLLHNYLGELF
>TRBV27|TRBJ2-7|NA
ASSLGLAGGSSYEQY
>TRBV21-1|TRBJ1-3|NA
ASSKSWTTGPGHSGNTIY
>TRBV5-5|TRBJ1-2|few
ASSPGVYGYT
>TRBV14|TRBJ2-7|NA
ASSQVAGYEQY
>TRBV7-2|TRBJ1-6|NA
ASTLAGTVNSPLH
>TRBV5-4|TRBJ2-2|once
ASSLAGGTQGQELF
>TRBV2|TRBJ2-3|once
ASGRSGHTDTQY
>TRBV2|TRBJ2-5|NA
ASRAGAKETQY
>TRBV5-1|TRBJ2-1|NA
ASSGPGLAGGYNEQF
>TRBV11-2|TRBJ1-2|NA
ASSPRGVGYT